This T cell receptor beta chain was sequenced in a study of tumor and adjacent non-tumor tissue in lung cancer. A note on this clonotype: Its antigen is not known.

RNA was extracted from bulk tissue without any cell sorting. This non-tumor lung sample came from over 3 cm beyond the tumor edge. Chemotherapy-naive patients with new lung cancer underwent thoracic surgery in China, August–November 2014. Study-wide results and limits: Top 100 clones took a larger repertoire share in normal lung.

The library came from three nested PCR rounds adapted from ARM-PCR protocols. TCRdb redid the calling of the multiplex PCR reads with MiXCR, one entry per CDR3 protein. The top ten clones hold 15% to 20% of a sample with some 97,000 distinct CDR3 sequences, roughly two thirds of them seen once. Sample: distant non-tumor lung tissue. The source is a man aged 25 to 40 with non-small cell lung cancer.

The CDR3 protein is CASSRDWGADTQYF. CDR3 DNA sequence: TGTGCCAGCAGCCGGGACTGGGGCGCCGATACGCAGTATTTT. The rearrangement links TRBV6-5 to TRBJ2-3, with TRBD2 as a possible D gene (6 bases). The V gene lost 6 bases and the J gene lost 6 bases, with 16 bases spanning the gap. Germline V gives CDR1 MNHEY, CDR2 SVGAGI. CDR3 length: 14 amino acids.